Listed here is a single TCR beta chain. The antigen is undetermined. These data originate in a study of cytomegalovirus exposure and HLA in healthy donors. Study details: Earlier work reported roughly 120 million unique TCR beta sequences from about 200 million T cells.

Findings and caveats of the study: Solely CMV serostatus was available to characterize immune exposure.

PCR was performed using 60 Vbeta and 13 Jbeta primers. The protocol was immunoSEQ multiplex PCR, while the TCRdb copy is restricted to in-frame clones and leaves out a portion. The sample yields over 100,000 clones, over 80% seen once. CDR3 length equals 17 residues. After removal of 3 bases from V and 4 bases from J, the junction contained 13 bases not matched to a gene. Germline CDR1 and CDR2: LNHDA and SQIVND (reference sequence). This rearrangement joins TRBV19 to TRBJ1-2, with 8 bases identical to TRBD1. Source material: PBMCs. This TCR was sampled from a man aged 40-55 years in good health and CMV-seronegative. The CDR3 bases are TGTGCCAGTAGTATGTTTTCCGGCCGGGACAGGCTCTATGGCTACACCTTC. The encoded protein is CASSMFSGRDRLYGYTF.